The 16 T cell receptor beta chains reported below all come from one sample, sequenced in a study of T cell responses to AZD1222 COVID-19 vaccine. Profiled with immunoSEQ multiplex PCR; TCRdb holds only in-frame clones, not every one. The sample carries more than 95,000 clones, about 88% recorded once. The sample consisted of peripheral blood, taken 28 days after the second AZD1222 dose. The receptors were gathered from an adult who received the AZD1222 COVID-19 vaccine.

CDR3 residues: CASSKEKGSVEEYEQYF. CDR3 sequence (DNA): TGTGCCAGCAGCAAAGAAAAAGGGAGCGTCGAAGAATACGAGCAGTACTTC. J is TRBJ2-7 and V is TRBV21-1; TRBD2 is taken as the D call from the table, unchecked against the DNA. TRBV21-1 is given as a pseudogene. The CDR3 has 17 amino acids.

In the case of this clone: Other DNA sequences of this sample code for an identical CDR3. This chain links TRBV11-2 with TRBJ2-1; a possible D gene is TRBD2 (5 bases). This CDR3 contains 16 residues. The germline gives CDR1 SGHAT, CDR2 FQNNGV. V dropped 1 base and J dropped 1 base, with 11 bases sitting between them. Here the CDR3 DNA reads TGTGCCAGCAGCTTAGGGACTTGGCTTTCCTACAATGAGCAGTTCTTC. Translated: CASSLGTWLSYNEQFF.

As regards this clone: An end of the junction differs from the germline gene, which may be a read error. The rearrangement links TRBV28 to TRBJ2-3; the D gene is possibly TRBD2 (5 bases). Germline values: CDR1 MDHEN, CDR2 SYDVKM. The CDR3 runs 19 residues. CDR3 loop: CASSPDSSGLAWSKDTQYF. As DNA, the CDR3 is TGTGCCAGCAGCCCAGACTCCTCGGGTTTAGCGTGGAGCAAAGATACGCAGTATTTT. Drawing the rest from reference TRBV28 and TRBJ2-3, the complete variable domain is DVKVTQSSRYLVKRTGEKVFLECVQDMDHENMFWYRQDPGLGLRLIYFSYDVKMKEKGDIPEGYSVSREKKERFSLILESASTNQTSMYLCASSPDSSGLAWSKDTQYFGPGTRLTVL.

V gene TRBV12-2 combines with J gene TRBJ2-7; no DNA check was done on the table's D call, TRBD2. TRBV12-2 is recorded as a pseudogene. This CDR3 comprises 14 residues. CDR3: CASRLITSGGRQYF. The DNA of the CDR3 is TGTGCAAGTCGCTTAATCACTAGCGGGGGGCGGCAGTACTTC.

The J gene is TRBJ1-1, the V gene TRBV5-1; D remains unclear. CDR1 is SGHRS and CDR2 is YFSETQ in the germline V gene. This CDR3 is built from 14 residues. V was cut by 0 bases and J by 9 bases, with 15 bases left in between. The CDR3 coding sequence is TGCGCCAGCAGCTTGGGAATGAGTCGGATCAAAGCTTTCTTT. It translates to CASSLGMSRIKAFF.

The gene calls are TRBV18 and TRBJ2-7; D gene unclear. CDR1 is KGHSH and CDR2 is LQKENI in the germline V gene. Deletions cut 3 bases from V and 1 base from J, with 16 bases between. This CDR3 region has 16 residues. In nucleotides, the CDR3 is TGTGCCAGCTCACCCTTCGGCAGTCAAAGTTCCTACGAGCAGTACTTC. It specifies CASSPFGSQSSYEQYF. The variable domain in full, completed from reference TRBV18 and TRBJ2-7, reads NAGVMQNPRHLVRRRGQEARLRCSPMKGHSHVYWYRQLPEEGLKFMVYLQKENIIDESGMPKERFSAEFPKEGPSILRIQQVVRGDSAAYFCASSPFGSQSSYEQYFGPGTRLTVT.

In this sample, this clone turned up a few times. The chain employs TRBV10-3 and TRBJ2-1; D remains unclear. This CDR3 has 14 amino acids. Germline loops: CDR1 ENHRY, CDR2 SYGVKD. Trimming shortened V by 4 bases and J by 0 bases, and 7 bases separated the two germline ends. In nucleotides, the CDR3 is TGTGCCATCAGTGCACAGAGCTCCTACAATGAGCAGTTCTTC. As protein: CAISAQSSYNEQFF.

The chain recombines TRBV6-5 with TRBJ2-5; perhaps D is TRBD1 or TRBD2 (5 bases each). This CDR3 has 15 residues. V dropped 7 bases and J dropped 2 bases, with 17 bases sitting between them. Germline V lookup: CDR1 MNHEY, CDR2 SVGAGI. CDR3 region: CASTKTGWGQETQYF. The CDR3 nucleotides read TGTGCCAGCACCAAAACGGGGTGGGGGCAAGAGACCCAGTACTTC.

The CDR3 protein is CAIRTIAGELFF. The CDR3 nucleotides read TGTGCCATCAGGACTATAGCCGGGGAGCTGTTTTTT. The chain recombines TRBV10-3 with TRBJ2-2, with TRBD2 as a possible D gene (5 bases). The germline V gene has CDR1 ENHRY and CDR2 SYGVKD. The CDR3 is made up of 12 amino acids. Trimming cost V 6 bases and J 6 bases, with 8 bases left between them.

The chain has TRBV5-4 and TRBJ2-3; 13 nucleotides align to TRBD2. The CDR3 consists of 17 residues. Germline CDR1 SGHNT, CDR2 YYREEE (reference sequence). V lost 4 bases and J lost 6; bases outside the gene matches: 11. DNA of the CDR3: TGTGCCAGCAGCAACTCTTTACCGGGACTAGCGGGGGATACGCAGTATTTT. As protein: CASSNSLPGLAGDTQYF.

As for this clone: Distinct nucleotide sequences in the sample also encode this CDR3. The V and J genes are TRBV9 and TRBJ2-7; D ambiguous. The CDR3 totals 13 residues. The germline V and J ends were trimmed by 0 bases and 0 bases, with 4 bases remaining between them. Per the germline V gene, CDR1 is SGDLS and CDR2 is YYNGEE. Here the CDR3 reads CASSVGPSYEQYF. CDR3 coding DNA: TGTGCCAGCAGCGTAGGTCCCTCCTACGAGCAGTACTTC.

This clone was detected once. This chain links TRBV12-3 or TRBV12-4 with TRBJ1-2; no firm D call. This CDR3 has 12 residues. V dropped 6 bases and J dropped 4 bases, with 9 bases sitting between them. The CDR3 region has the DNA TGTGCCAGCAGCCCAGGTCCCTATGGCTACACCTTC. Encoded protein: CASSPGPYGYTF.

The CDR3 DNA reads as TGTGCCAGCAGCGGACAGGGTGGGAGCACTGAAGCTTTCTTT. Amino acids: CASSGQGGSTEAFF. The chain couples TRBV7-2 to TRBJ1-1, with 8 bases matching TRBD1. Germline CDR1 SGHTA, CDR2 FQGNSA. The V gene end was trimmed by 5 bases and the J gene end by 4 bases; junction bases not matched to a gene: 6. The CDR3 sequence is 14 residues long.

The chain employs TRBV19 and TRBJ2-1, with 10 bases matching TRBD2. V shed 1 base and J 9 bases; nucleotides not matched to a gene: 6. Germline V gives CDR1 LNHDA, CDR2 SQIVND (reference sequence). The CDR3 has 15 amino acids. The CDR3 sequence is CASSIAGSGRFEQFF. The CDR3 DNA is TGTGCCAGTAGTATAGCGGGTAGCGGGAGGTTTGAGCAGTTCTTC.

This chain uses TRBV24-1 with TRBJ2-2; D is perhaps TRBD2 (6 bases). CDR3 length equals 16 residues. The germline V and J ends were trimmed by 4 bases and 6 bases, with 17 bases remaining between them. The germline gives CDR1 KGHDR, CDR2 SFDVKD. CDR3 sequence (DNA): TGTGCCACCAGTGACCCGACTAGGGGACTCCCCGGGGAGCTGTTTTTT. This encodes CATSDPTRGLPGELFF.

The CDR3: CASSSTRQGANTEAFF. Written as DNA, the CDR3 is TGTGCCAGCAGTTCGACCCGACAGGGGGCAAACACTGAAGCTTTCTTT. The chain employs TRBV28 and TRBJ1-1; 10 bases match TRBD1. This CDR3 has 16 residues. V lost 4 bases and J lost 2; bases outside the gene matches: 7. Per the germline V gene, CDR1 is MDHEN and CDR2 is SYDVKM.